Each of the 27 T cell receptor beta chains below was sequenced from the same sample in a study of T cell responses to AZD1222 COVID-19 vaccine. The data were produced by immunoSEQ multiplex PCR, yet TCRdb's version contains in-frame clones alone and is incomplete. Of roughly 110,000 clones listed, about 89% were seen once; the top ten hold approximately 5.6%. The input for sequencing was peripheral blood, taken 28 days after the second AZD1222 dose. The receptor set was obtained from an adult who received the AZD1222 COVID-19 vaccine.

The chain uses TRBV5-4 and TRBJ2-5; TRBD1 matches 7 bases. CDR1 and CDR2 from the germline V gene are SGHNT and YYREEE (reference sequence). Germline trimming cut 4 bases from V and 0 bases from J; bases unmatched to any gene: 3. The CDR3 spans 14 residues. The CDR3 nucleotides are TGTGCCAGCAGCCAAGGGACAGACCAAGAGACCCAGTACTTC. Translated: CASSQGTDQETQYF.

This chain joins TRBV18 and TRBJ1-4, with D unresolved. V was clipped by 2 bases and J by 8 bases, with 6 bases between them. CDR1 KGHSH and CDR2 LQKENI come from the germline V gene. CDR3 length equals 12 residues. The CDR3 protein is CASSPAREKLFF. The DNA of the CDR3 is TGTGCCAGCTCACCAGCAAGGGAAAAACTGTTTTTT.

The V gene is TRBV11-2, the J gene TRBJ2-7, with D possibly matching TRBD2 (7 bases). The CDR3 runs 15 residues. The germline V gene encodes CDR1 SGHAT and CDR2 FQNNGV. V dropped 4 bases and J dropped 4 bases, with 17 bases sitting between them. The CDR3 loop reads CASSSRGREQYEQYF. CDR3 coding DNA: TGTGCCAGCAGCTCCCGGGGGCGGGAGCAATACGAGCAGTACTTC. The full variable domain, in which reference TRBV11-2 and TRBJ2-7 provide the parts outside the CDR3, is EAGVAQSPRYKIIEKRQSVAFWCNPISGHATLYWYQQILGQGPKLLIQFQNNGVVDDSQLPKDRFSAERLKGVDSTLKIQPAKLEDSAVYLCASSSRGREQYEQYFGPGTRLTVT.

The rearrangement joins TRBV5-1 to TRBJ2-1, with a tentative D call TRBD1 (6 bases). The ends were cut back, 0 bases at V and 7 bases at J, with 11 bases in the middle. The CDR3 is 14 amino acids. Germline V gene lookup returns CDR1 SGHRS and CDR2 YFSETQ. CDR3 DNA sequence: TGCGCCAGCAGCTTGGGGCAGGGGATGAATGAGCAGTTCTTC. Translated: CASSLGQGMNEQFF.

This clone has just one count. The chain links TRBV5-1 to TRBJ2-7, with 14 bases aligning to TRBD2. The CDR3 runs 15 residues. The junction had 2 bases not matched to a gene; V was cut back by 4 bases and J by 2 bases. Germline V gene lookup returns CDR1 SGHRS and CDR2 YFSETQ. CDR3 loop: CASSAGLAGAYEQYF. In DNA, the CDR3 is TGCGCCAGCAGCGCGGGACTAGCGGGAGCCTACGAGCAGTACTTC.

This clone showed up just a few times. The chain couples TRBV6-5 to TRBJ1-5; the D gene is possibly TRBD1 (6 bases). Trimming cost V 6 bases and J 7 bases, with 16 bases left between them. This CDR3 contains 14 residues. Germline V lookup: CDR1 MNHEY, CDR2 SVGAGI. The chain's CDR3 is CASRDSALGQPQHF. In DNA, the CDR3 is TGTGCCAGCAGGGACAGTGCCCTGGGGCAGCCCCAGCATTTT.

The chain combines TRBV3-1 (or the pseudogene TRBV3-2) with TRBJ1-2; D unclear. From germline, CDR1 is LGHDT and CDR2 YNNKEL (reference sequence). The CDR3 length is 14 residues. V was cut by 1 base and J by 7 bases, with 13 bases left in between. The CDR3 reads CASSQAEPPSGYTF. CDR3 sequence (DNA): TGTGCCAGCAGCCAAGCCGAACCCCCTAGTGGCTACACCTTC.

The CDR3 region is CASSPGTKGDQPQHF. In DNA, the CDR3 is TGTGCCAGCAGTCCCGGGACAAAAGGGGATCAGCCCCAGCATTTT. The V gene is TRBV6-2 or TRBV6-3, the J gene TRBJ1-5, with a possible D match to TRBD1 (6 bases). Trimming shortened V by 5 bases and J by 5 bases, and 16 bases separated the two germline ends. The CDR3 has 15 amino acids. Per germline, CDR1 MNHEY and CDR2 SVGEGT.

For this clone: Other DNA sequences in this sample translate to the same CDR3. The CDR3 loop is CASSGTSYEQYF. CDR3 sequence (DNA): TGTGCCAGCAGTGGGACTAGCTACGAGCAGTACTTC. This sequence joins TRBV2 and TRBJ2-7, with 7 positions matching TRBD2. Germline CDR1 SNHLY, CDR2 FYNNEI. After removal of 4 bases from V and 3 bases from J, the junction contained 0 bases not matched to a gene. This CDR3 contains 12 residues.

This CDR3 reads CASRTPGLAHEQFF. In nucleotides, the CDR3 is TGTGCCAGTAGAACGCCGGGACTAGCACATGAGCAGTTCTTC. The chain employs TRBV19 and TRBJ2-1; 9 bases align to TRBD2. This CDR3 region has 14 residues. In germline, CDR1 is LNHDA, CDR2 SQIVND (reference sequence). V dropped 6 bases and J dropped 8; count of bases not matched to a gene: 8.

The chain is built from TRBV6-5 and TRBJ1-5; no reliable D call. V dropped 6 bases and J dropped 5 bases, with 11 bases sitting between them. CDR3 length: 13 residues. The germline V gene encodes CDR1 MNHEY and CDR2 SVGAGI. The CDR3 sequence is CASSRRGHQPQHF. The CDR3 nucleotides are TGTGCCAGCAGCCGTAGAGGGCATCAGCCCCAGCATTTT.

The chain links TRBV7-8 to TRBJ1-2; D not certain. Germline V lookup: CDR1 SGHVS, CDR2 FQNEAQ. The length of the CDR3 is 13 residues. Trimming took off 5 bases at V and 2 bases at J, with 9 bases between the two ends. The CDR3 protein is CASSRTENYGYTF. In nucleotides, the CDR3 is TGTGCCAGCAGCCGGACCGAGAACTATGGCTACACCTTC.

The genes are TRBV6-5 and TRBJ2-3; D call uncertain. V lost 4 bases to trimming and J lost 2 bases, with 4 bases between them. The CDR3 sequence is 12 residues long. CDR1 and CDR2 (germline): MNHEY, SVGAGI. CDR3 residues: CASSSHTDTQYF. Written as DNA, the CDR3 is TGTGCCAGCAGTTCCCACACAGATACGCAGTATTTT.

The chain combines TRBV7-9 with TRBJ1-4; 9 bases are shared with TRBD1. The CDR3 consists of 14 residues. Germline lookup yields CDR1 SEHNR and CDR2 FQNEAQ (reference sequence). V was clipped by 4 bases and J by 7 bases; unmatched bases: 4. The CDR3 loop is CASSWGQGSEKLFF. CDR3 DNA: TGTGCCAGCAGCTGGGGACAGGGAAGTGAAAAACTGTTTTTT.

The CDR3 spells CASSLGDRGDSNQPQHF. In DNA, the CDR3 is TGCGCCAGCAGCTTGGGGGACAGGGGAGATAGCAATCAGCCCCAGCATTTT. The V gene is TRBV5-1, the J gene TRBJ1-5; TRBD1 matches at 10 bases. The CDR3 is made up of 17 amino acids. V dropped 0 bases and J dropped 0; count of bases not matched to a gene: 3. CDR1 and CDR2 (germline): SGHRS, YFSETQ.

The V call is TRBV9, the J call TRBJ2-7, with a weak D call TRBD1 (6 bases). The CDR3 is 14 amino acids. The V end lost 4 bases, the J end lost 2 bases, and 13 bases lay between the germline ends. The germline gives CDR1 SGDLS, CDR2 YYNGEE. CDR3 amino acids: CASSLFGTTYEQYF. The CDR3, as DNA: TGTGCCAGCAGCCTTTTCGGGACAACCTACGAGCAGTACTTC. The whole variable domain, filled in from reference TRBV9 and TRBJ2-7, reads DSGVTQTPKHLITATGQRVTLRCSPRSGDLSVYWYQQSLDQGLQFLIQYYNGEERAKGNILERFSAQQFPDLHSELNLSSLELGDSALYFCASSLFGTTYEQYFGPGTRLTVT.

This chain joins TRBV28 and TRBJ1-1; D perhaps matches TRBD1 (5 bases). This CDR3 spans 12 amino acids. The V and J ends lost 6 bases and 8 bases respectively, with 13 bases between them. CDR1 is MDHEN, CDR2 SYDVKM, per germline. The DNA of the CDR3 is TGTGCCAGCAGCCTCGGGGGAATGGAAGCTTTCTTT. Amino acid sequence: CASSLGGMEAFF.

This clone was counted a few times. This chain links TRBV19 with TRBJ1-5; D is unclear. CDR3 size: 16 residues. Looked up from germline, CDR1 is LNHDA and CDR2 is SQIVND (reference sequence). Trimming left V 5 bases short and J 1 base short, with 15 bases between. CDR3 region: CASSSLTPSSNQPQHF. DNA for the CDR3: TGTGCCAGTAGTTCCCTGACACCTTCCAGCAATCAGCCCCAGCATTTT.

The chain couples TRBV2 to TRBJ1-2; no clear D. Germline loops: CDR1 SNHLY, CDR2 FYNNEI. V gave up 6 bases and J gave up 8 bases, with 13 bases separating them. The CDR3 totals 12 residues. The CDR3 DNA reads TGTGCCAGCAGCCCCGAGGCGAGGGGCTACACCTTC. The encoded protein is CASSPEARGYTF. Combining the CDR3 with reference TRBV2 and TRBJ1-2 gives the whole variable domain EPEVTQTPSHQVTQMGQEVILRCVPISNHLYFYWYRQILGQKVEFLVSFYNNEISEKSEIFDDQFSVERPDGSNFTLKIRSTKLEDSAMYFCASSPEARGYTFGSGTRLTVV.

The rearrangement joins TRBV5-4 to TRBJ2-7; 11 bases map to TRBD2. CDR1 is SGHNT, CDR2 YYREEE, per germline (reference sequence). The CDR3 is 14 amino acids. Germline trimming cut 4 bases from V and 5 bases from J; bases unmatched to any gene: 5. The CDR3 coding sequence is TGTGCCAGCAGCCGCCTAGCGGGAGGTCACGAGCAGTACTTC. Translated: CASSRLAGGHEQYF.

The gene calls are TRBV5-6 and TRBJ2-7, with D possibly matching TRBD2 (6 bases). The length of the CDR3 is 13 residues. The germline gives CDR1 SGHDT, CDR2 YYEEEE. The V end lost 9 bases, the J end lost 0 bases, and 13 bases lay between the germline ends. The CDR3 sequence is CATSRRASYEQYF. The CDR3 DNA reads TGTGCCACCTCACGGAGGGCCTCCTACGAGCAGTACTTC.

The V call is TRBV14, the J call TRBJ2-7, with 11 bases identical to TRBD1. The CDR3 loop spans 15 amino acids. After removal of 3 bases from V and 4 bases from J, the junction contained 5 bases not matched to a gene. Germline V gene sequence: CDR1 SGHDN, CDR2 FVKESK. The CDR3 DNA is TGTGCCAGCAGCCAGATTGGGACAGGGGGGTACGAGCAGTACTTC. Residues: CASSQIGTGGYEQYF.

V and J are TRBV7-2 and TRBJ1-3; D remains ambiguous. The CDR3 has 13 amino acids. In germline, CDR1 is SGHTA, CDR2 FQGNSA. Trimming removed 3 bases from V and 1 base from J, with 4 bases in between. The CDR3 sequence is CASSFASGNTIYF. The CDR3 coding sequence is TGTGCCAGCAGCTTCGCGTCTGGAAACACCATATATTTT.

For the CDR3, the DNA is TGTGCCAGCAGCTTGTTCTTTAGCGGGGAGGCCCAAGAGACCCAGTACTTC. Translating it yields CASSLFFSGEAQETQYF. V is TRBV11-2 and J is TRBJ2-5; 8 bases map to TRBD2. In germline, CDR1 is SGHAT, CDR2 FQNNGV. The CDR3 has 17 residues. Trimming cost V 3 bases and J 1 base; bases outside gene matches: 10. Using reference TRBV11-2 and TRBJ2-5 for the parts outside the CDR3, the full variable domain is EAGVAQSPRYKIIEKRQSVAFWCNPISGHATLYWYQQILGQGPKLLIQFQNNGVVDDSQLPKDRFSAERLKGVDSTLKIQPAKLEDSAVYLCASSLFFSGEAQETQYFGPGTRLLVL.

This chain links TRBV5-1 with TRBJ2-1, with D possibly matching TRBD2 (5 bases). Germline lookup yields CDR1 SGHRS and CDR2 YFSETQ. The germline V and J ends were trimmed by 0 bases and 7 bases, with 17 bases remaining between them. This CDR3 comprises 16 residues. The CDR3 DNA is TGCGCCAGCAGCTTGGCCGGTGGCGGGTTGGGGAATGAGCAGTTCTTC. Its protein is CASSLAGGGLGNEQFF.

J is TRBJ2-3 and V is TRBV6-4; 9 positions agree with TRBD2. The ends lost 2 bases at V and 0 bases at J; junction bases unmatched: 9. Germline CDR1 and CDR2: MRHNA and SNTAGT. There are 18 residues in the CDR3. CDR3 region: CASSDVGSGGFSTDTQYF. For the CDR3, the DNA is TGTGCCAGCAGTGACGTTGGTAGCGGGGGTTTTAGCACAGATACGCAGTATTTT.

CDR3 loop: CASSPAGQGDSPLHF. The CDR3 bases are TGTGCCAGCAGTCCCGCCGGACAGGGGGATTCACCCCTCCACTTT. J is TRBJ1-6 and V is TRBV28, with 10 bases fitting TRBD1. The V segment lost 5 bases and the J segment 8 bases; nucleotides outside the gene matches: 6. The CDR3 totals 15 residues. Looked up from germline, CDR1 is MDHEN and CDR2 is SYDVKM. The full variable domain, with the rest looked up from reference TRBV28 and TRBJ1-6, is DVKVTQSSRYLVKRTGEKVFLECVQDMDHENMFWYRQDPGLGLRLIYFSYDVKMKEKGDIPEGYSVSREKKERFSLILESASTNQTSMYLCASSPAGQGDSPLHFGNGTRLTVT.